The clone carrying this T cell receptor beta chain was counted between two and nine times. Its antigen is as yet unknown. Germline-derived CDR1 and CDR2 are SGHAT and FQDESV (reference sequence). This CDR3 comprises 14 residues. The ends were cut back, 2 bases at V and 5 bases at J, with 12 bases in the middle. The sample originates from a study of beta chain features in type 1 diabetes. Expressed TCRB transcripts were sequenced, since all the RNA that had been isolated was reverse transcribed. Sequencing used immunoSEQ multiplex PCR; TCRdb keeps in-frame clones, though not all of them. The sample comprises about 170,000 clones, approximately 7.8% of which are singletons, and around 0.9% rests with the top ten. Study-level results: It was possible that PCR favored shorter templates, equally so in patients and controls. When Type 1 diabetes patients were examined, their TCRB CDR3s proved moderately but significantly shorter in all four CD4+ subsets.

The sequence was collected from a woman aged 35 to 49 with type 1 diabetes. V and J are TRBV11-1 and TRBJ1-1; tentatively, D is TRBD1 (6 bases). The sequencing input was central memory CD4+ T cells from blood. In DNA form, the CDR3 reads TGTGCCAGCAGCTTACTTCGGCAGGGGACTGAAGCTTTCTTT. Its translation: CASSLLRQGTEAFF.